This TCR beta chain was documented in a study of blood T cell repertoires in COVID-19. Across the whole study: Sites in the United States, Italy and Spain provided acute and convalescent COVID-19 samples.

The authors' processing: Estimated nucleated cell counts came from reference gene primer amplification. TCRdb's table, derived via immunoSEQ multiplex PCR, lists solely in-frame clones and lacks some. V, J and clone size derive from that table, while D and trimming were established from the DNA sequence. The sample consists of 350,000 to 450,000 clones, just over 90% of them appearing once. Trimming stripped 9 bases from V and 7 bases from J, with 18 bases between. The CDR3 contains 13 residues. Germline V gives CDR1 ENHRY, CDR2 SYGVKD. The TCR originated in a woman between 40 and 55 years old who had been exposed to COVID-19. Material: PBMCs or T cells enriched from blood (not recorded which). V usage is TRBV10-3 and J usage is TRBJ1-1, with D possibly TRBD1 on 6 matching bases. The CDR3 DNA is TGTGCCATTTCTCGACAGGCCGAAAGTGAAGCTTTCTTT. Amino acid sequence: CAISRQAESEAFF.